One T cell receptor (beta chain) is described in this entry. Each participant's cohort was designated according to participant-reported clinical history. Cohort 3 donors were reported recovered after two negative PCRs, clearance, or symptom resolution. Profiled with immunoSEQ multiplex PCR; TCRdb holds only in-frame clones, not every one. The data show about 160,000 clones, around four fifths seen once. Germline V gene sequence: CDR1 SGHRS, CDR2 YFSETQ. The CDR3 sequence is 14 residues long. The V segment lost 5 bases and the J segment 2 bases; nucleotides outside the gene matches: 6. The record originates from a study of blood T cell repertoires in COVID-19. Overall study: The origin of the acute and convalescent COVID-19 samples was the United States, Italy and Spain.

Material: PBMCs or T cells enriched from blood (not recorded which). The chain has TRBV5-1 and TRBJ2-7, with TRBD1 matching 8 bases. This TCR came from a woman in her fifties or sixties who had recovered from COVID-19. The CDR3 bases are TGCGCCAGCAGTCGGACAGGGAGTCCCTACGAGCAGTACTTC. Translated, it gives CASSRTGSPYEQYF.